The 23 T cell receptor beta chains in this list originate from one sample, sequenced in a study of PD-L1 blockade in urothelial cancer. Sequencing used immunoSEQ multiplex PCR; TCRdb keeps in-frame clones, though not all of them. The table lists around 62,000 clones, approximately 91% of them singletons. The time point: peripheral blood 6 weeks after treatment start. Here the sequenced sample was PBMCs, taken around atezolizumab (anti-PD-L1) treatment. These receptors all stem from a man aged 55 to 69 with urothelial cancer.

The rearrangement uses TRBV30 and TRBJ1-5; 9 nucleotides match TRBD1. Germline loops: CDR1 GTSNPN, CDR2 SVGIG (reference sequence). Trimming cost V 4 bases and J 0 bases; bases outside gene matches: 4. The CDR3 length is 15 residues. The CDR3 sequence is CAWTTGGSSNQPQHF. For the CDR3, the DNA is TGTGCCTGGACGACAGGGGGTAGTAGCAATCAGCCCCAGCATTTT.

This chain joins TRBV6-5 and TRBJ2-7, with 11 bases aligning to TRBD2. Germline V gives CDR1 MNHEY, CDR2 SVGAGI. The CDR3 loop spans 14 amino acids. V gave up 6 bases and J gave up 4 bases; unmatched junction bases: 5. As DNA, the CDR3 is TGTGCCAGCAGAGCCGGGACTAGCGGATACGAGCAGTACTTC. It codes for CASRAGTSGYEQYF.

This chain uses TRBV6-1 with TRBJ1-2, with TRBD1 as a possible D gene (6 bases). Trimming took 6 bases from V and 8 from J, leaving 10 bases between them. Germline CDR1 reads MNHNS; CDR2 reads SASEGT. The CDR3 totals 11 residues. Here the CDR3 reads CASRKGDGYTF. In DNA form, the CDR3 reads TGTGCCAGCAGAAAGGGGGACGGCTACACCTTC.

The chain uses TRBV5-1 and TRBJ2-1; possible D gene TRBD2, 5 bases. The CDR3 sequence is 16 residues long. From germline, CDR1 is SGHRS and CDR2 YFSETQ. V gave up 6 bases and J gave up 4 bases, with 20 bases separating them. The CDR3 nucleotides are TGCGCCAGCACCAGTAGTTCCGGGGATTTTTACAATGAGCAGTTCTTC. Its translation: CASTSSSGDFYNEQFF.

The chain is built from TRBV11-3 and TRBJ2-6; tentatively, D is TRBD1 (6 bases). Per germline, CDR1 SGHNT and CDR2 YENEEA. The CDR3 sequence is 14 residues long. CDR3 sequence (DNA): TGTGCGGGGGCAGGGAGCTCTGGGGCCAACGTCCTGACTTTC. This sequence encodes CAGAGSSGANVLTF.

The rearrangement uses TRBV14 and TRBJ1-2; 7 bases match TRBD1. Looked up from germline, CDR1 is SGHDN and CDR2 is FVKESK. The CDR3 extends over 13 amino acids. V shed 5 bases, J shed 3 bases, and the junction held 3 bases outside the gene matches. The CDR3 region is CASSGTGDYGYTF. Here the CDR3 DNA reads TGTGCCAGCAGCGGAACAGGGGACTATGGCTACACCTTC.

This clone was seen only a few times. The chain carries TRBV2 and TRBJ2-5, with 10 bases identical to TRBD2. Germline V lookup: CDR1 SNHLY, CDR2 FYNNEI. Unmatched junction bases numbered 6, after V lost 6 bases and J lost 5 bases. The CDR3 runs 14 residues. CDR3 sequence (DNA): TGTGCCAGCAGGACTACTAGCGGGGACGAGACCCAGTACTTC. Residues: CASRTTSGDETQYF.

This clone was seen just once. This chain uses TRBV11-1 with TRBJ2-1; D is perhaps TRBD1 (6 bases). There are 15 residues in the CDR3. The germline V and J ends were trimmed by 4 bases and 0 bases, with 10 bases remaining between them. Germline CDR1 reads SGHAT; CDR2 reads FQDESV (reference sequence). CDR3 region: CASSSGQNSYNEQFF. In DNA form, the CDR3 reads TGTGCCAGCAGCTCCGGACAGAACTCCTACAATGAGCAGTTCTTC. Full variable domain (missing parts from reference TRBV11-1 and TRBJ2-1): EAEVAQSPRYKITEKSQAVAFWCDPISGHATLYWYRQILGQGPELLVQFQDESVVDDSQLPKDRFSAERLKGVDSTLKIQPAELGDSAMYLCASSSGQNSYNEQFFGPGTRLTVL.

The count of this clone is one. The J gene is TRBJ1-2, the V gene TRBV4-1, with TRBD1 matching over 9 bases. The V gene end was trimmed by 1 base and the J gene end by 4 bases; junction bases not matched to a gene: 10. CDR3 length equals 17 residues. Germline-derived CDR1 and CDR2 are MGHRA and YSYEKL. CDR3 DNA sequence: TGCGCCAGCAGCCAAGCCTCGACAGGGGGAGCGCCCTATGGCTACACCTTC. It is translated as CASSQASTGGAPYGYTF.

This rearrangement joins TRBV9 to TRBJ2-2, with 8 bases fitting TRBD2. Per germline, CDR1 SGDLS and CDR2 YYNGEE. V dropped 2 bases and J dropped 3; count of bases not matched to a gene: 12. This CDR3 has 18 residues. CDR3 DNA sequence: TGTGCCAGCAGCGTCCCGGGAGGGCCTTTCCCGGACACCGGGGAGCTGTTTTTT. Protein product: CASSVPGGPFPDTGELFF. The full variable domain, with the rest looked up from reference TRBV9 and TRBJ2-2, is DSGVTQTPKHLITATGQRVTLRCSPRSGDLSVYWYQQSLDQGLQFLIQYYNGEERAKGNILERFSAQQFPDLHSELNLSSLELGDSALYFCASSVPGGPFPDTGELFFGEGSRLTVL.

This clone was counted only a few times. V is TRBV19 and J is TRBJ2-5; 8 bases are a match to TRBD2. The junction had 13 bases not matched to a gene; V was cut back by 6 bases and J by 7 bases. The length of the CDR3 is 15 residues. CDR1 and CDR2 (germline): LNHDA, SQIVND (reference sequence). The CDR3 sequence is CASSGGGGGLGTQYF. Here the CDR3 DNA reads TGTGCCAGTAGCGGAGGTGGCGGGGGGCTTGGGACCCAGTACTTC. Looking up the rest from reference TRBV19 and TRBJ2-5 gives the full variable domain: DGGITQSPKYLFRKEGQNVTLSCEQNLNHDAMYWYRQDPGQGLRLIYYSQIVNDFQKGDIAEGYSVSREKKESFPLTVTSAQKNPTAFYLCASSGGGGGLGTQYFGPGTRLLVL.

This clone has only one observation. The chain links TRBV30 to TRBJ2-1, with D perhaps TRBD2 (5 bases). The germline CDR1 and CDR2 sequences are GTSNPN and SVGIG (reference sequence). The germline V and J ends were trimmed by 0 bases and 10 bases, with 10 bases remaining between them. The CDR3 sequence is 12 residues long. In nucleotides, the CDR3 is TGTGCCTGGAGTGTACTAGGGTACGAGCAGTTCTTC. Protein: CAWSVLGYEQFF.

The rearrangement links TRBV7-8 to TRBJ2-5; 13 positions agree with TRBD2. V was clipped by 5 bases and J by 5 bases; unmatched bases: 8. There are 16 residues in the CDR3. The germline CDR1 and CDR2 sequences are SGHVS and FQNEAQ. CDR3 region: CASSPPGLAGTETQYF. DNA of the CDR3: TGTGCCAGCAGCCCACCGGGACTAGCGGGGACGGAGACCCAGTACTTC.

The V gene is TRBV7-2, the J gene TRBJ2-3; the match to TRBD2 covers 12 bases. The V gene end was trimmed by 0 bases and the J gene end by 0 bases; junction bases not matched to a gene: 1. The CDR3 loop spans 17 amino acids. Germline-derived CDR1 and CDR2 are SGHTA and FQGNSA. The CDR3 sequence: CASSLAGTSGSTDTQYF. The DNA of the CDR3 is TGTGCCAGCAGCTTAGCCGGGACTAGCGGGAGCACAGATACGCAGTATTTT.

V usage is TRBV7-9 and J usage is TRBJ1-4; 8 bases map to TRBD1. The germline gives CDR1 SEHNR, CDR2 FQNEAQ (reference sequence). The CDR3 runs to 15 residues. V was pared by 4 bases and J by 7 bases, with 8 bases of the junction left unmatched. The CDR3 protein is CASSSSDRGREKLFF. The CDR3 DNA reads TGTGCCAGCAGCTCTTCTGACAGGGGACGTGAAAAACTGTTTTTT.

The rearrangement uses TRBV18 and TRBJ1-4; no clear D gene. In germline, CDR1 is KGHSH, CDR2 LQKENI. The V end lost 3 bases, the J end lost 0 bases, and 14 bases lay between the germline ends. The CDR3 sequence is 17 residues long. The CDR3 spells CASSPRAEAPTNEKLFF. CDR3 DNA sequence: TGTGCCAGCTCACCGCGGGCGGAGGCCCCAACTAATGAAAAACTGTTTTTT.

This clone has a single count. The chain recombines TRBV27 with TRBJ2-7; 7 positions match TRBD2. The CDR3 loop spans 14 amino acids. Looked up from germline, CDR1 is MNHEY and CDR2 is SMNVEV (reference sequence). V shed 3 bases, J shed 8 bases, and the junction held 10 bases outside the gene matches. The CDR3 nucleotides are TGTGCCAGCAGTTTGGGAGCGGGACCTTTACAGCAGTACTTC. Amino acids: CASSLGAGPLQQYF.

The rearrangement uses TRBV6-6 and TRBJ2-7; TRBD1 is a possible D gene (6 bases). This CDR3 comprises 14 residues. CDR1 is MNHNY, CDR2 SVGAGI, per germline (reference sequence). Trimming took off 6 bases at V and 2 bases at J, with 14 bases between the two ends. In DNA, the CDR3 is TGTGCCAGCAGACCTCTGACAGGTGCCTACGAGCAGTACTTC. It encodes CASRPLTGAYEQYF.

The CDR3 DNA reads TGTGCCAGTAGTATAGAGCGGGACAATGAGCAGTTCTTC. Translated, it gives CASSIERDNEQFF. The chain combines TRBV19 with TRBJ2-1, with a tentative D call TRBD2 (5 bases). CDR1 is LNHDA and CDR2 is SQIVND in the germline V gene (reference sequence). The CDR3 has 13 amino acids. V lost 0 bases and J lost 5, with 5 bases in between. The full variable domain, completed using reference TRBV19 and TRBJ2-1, is DGGITQSPKYLFRKEGQNVTLSCEQNLNHDAMYWYRQDPGQGLRLIYYSQIVNDFQKGDIAEGYSVSREKKESFPLTVTSAQKNPTAFYLCASSIERDNEQFFGPGTRLTVL.

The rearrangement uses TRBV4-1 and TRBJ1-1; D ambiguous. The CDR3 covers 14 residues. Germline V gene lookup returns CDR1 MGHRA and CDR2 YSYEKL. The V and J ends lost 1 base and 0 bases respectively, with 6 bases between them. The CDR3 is CASSQGRVNTEAFF. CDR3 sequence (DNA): TGCGCCAGCAGCCAAGGACGGGTGAACACTGAAGCTTTCTTT.

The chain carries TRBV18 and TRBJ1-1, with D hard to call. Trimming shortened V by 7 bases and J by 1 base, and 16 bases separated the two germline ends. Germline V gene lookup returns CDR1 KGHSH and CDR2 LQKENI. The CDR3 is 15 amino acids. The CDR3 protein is CASFTRSEGNTEAFF. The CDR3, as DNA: TGTGCCAGCTTCACCAGGTCAGAGGGGAACACTGAAGCTTTCTTT.

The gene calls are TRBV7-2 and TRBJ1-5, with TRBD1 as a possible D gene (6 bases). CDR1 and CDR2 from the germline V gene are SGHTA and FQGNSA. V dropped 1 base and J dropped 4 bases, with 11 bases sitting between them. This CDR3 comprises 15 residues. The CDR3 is CASSLVQGKNQPQHF. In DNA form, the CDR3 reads TGTGCCAGCAGCTTAGTACAGGGAAAAAATCAGCCCCAGCATTTT.

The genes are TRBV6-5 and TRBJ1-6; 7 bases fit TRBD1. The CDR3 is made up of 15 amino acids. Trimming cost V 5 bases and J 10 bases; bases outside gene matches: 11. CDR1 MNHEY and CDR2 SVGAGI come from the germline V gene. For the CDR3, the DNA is TGTGCCAGCAGTGCGTTCCTCAGGGGGTCCTCACCCCTCCACTTT. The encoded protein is CASSAFLRGSSPLHF.